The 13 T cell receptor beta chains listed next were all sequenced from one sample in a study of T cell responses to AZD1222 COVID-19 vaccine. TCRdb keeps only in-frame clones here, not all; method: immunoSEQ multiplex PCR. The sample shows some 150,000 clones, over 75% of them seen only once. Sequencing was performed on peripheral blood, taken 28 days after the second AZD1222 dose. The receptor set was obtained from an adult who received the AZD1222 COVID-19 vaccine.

This chain's CDR3 is CASSIGFPGGNEQFF. As DNA, the CDR3 is TGTGCCAGTAGTATAGGCTTCCCAGGGGGCAATGAGCAGTTCTTC. The rearrangement uses TRBV19 and TRBJ2-1; 7 bases align to TRBD1. Germline loops: CDR1 LNHDA, CDR2 SQIVND (reference sequence). The CDR3 spans 15 residues. Trimming took 1 base from V and 6 from J; bases not matched to a gene: 6.

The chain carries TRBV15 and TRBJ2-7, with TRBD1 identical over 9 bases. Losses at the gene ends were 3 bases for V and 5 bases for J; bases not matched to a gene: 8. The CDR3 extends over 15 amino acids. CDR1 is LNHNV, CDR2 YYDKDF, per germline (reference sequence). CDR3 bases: TGTGCCACCAGCAGCCACCGGGACAGGGCGGACGAGCAGTACTTC. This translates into CATSSHRDRADEQYF. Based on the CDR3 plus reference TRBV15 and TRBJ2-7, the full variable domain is DAMVIQNPRYQVTQFGKPVTLSCSQTLNHNVMYWYQQKSSQAPKLLFHYYDKDFNNEADTPDNFQSRRPNTSFCFLDIRSPGLGDTAMYLCATSSHRDRADEQYFGPGTRLTVT.

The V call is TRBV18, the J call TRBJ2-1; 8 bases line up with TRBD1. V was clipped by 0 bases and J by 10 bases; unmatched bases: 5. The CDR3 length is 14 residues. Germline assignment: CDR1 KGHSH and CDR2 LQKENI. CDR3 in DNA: TGTGCCAGCTCACCACCCGACAGGGGCCGAGAGCAGTTCTTC. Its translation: CASSPPDRGREQFF.

The CDR3 DNA reads TGTGCCTGGAGTGAGTCCAGTGAAGCTTTCTTT. It yields the protein CAWSESSEAFF. The V call is TRBV30, the J call TRBJ1-1; D gene ambiguous. V shed 1 base and J shed 7 bases, with 7 bases lying between them. Looked up from germline, CDR1 is GTSNPN and CDR2 is SVGIG (reference sequence). The CDR3 has 11 amino acids.

CDR3 sequence reads: CAWSVLSANSYEQYF. The CDR3 region has the DNA TGTGCCTGGAGTGTACTTAGCGCGAACTCCTACGAGCAGTACTTC. The rearrangement joins TRBV30 to TRBJ2-7, with a possible D match to TRBD2 (5 bases). Germline CDR1 GTSNPN, CDR2 SVGIG (reference sequence). V lost 0 bases to trimming and J lost 0 bases, with 12 bases between them. CDR3 length equals 15 residues. Full variable domain (outside the CDR3, taken from reference TRBV30 and TRBJ2-7): SQTIHQWPATLVQPVGSPLSLECTVEGTSNPNLYWYRQAAGRGLQLLFYSVGIGQISSEVPQNLSASRPQDRQFILSSKKLLLSDSGFYLCAWSVLSANSYEQYFGPGTRLTVT.

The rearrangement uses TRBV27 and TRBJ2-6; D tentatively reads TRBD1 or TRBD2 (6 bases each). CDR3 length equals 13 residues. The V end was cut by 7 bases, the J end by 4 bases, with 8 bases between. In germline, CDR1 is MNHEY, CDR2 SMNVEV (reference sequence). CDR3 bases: TGTGCCAGCAAGGGGGGCGGGGCCAACGTCCTGACTTTC. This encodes CASKGGGANVLTF.

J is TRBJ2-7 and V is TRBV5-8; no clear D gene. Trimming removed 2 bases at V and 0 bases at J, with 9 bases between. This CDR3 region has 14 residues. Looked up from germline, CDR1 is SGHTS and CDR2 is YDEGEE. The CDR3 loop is CASSLKPSSYEQYF. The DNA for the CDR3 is TGTGCCAGCAGCTTAAAACCTAGCTCCTACGAGCAGTACTTC. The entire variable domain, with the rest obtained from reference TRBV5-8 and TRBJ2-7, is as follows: EAGVTQSPTHLIKTRGQQATLRCSPISGHTSVYWYQQALGLGLQFLLWYDEGEERNRGNFPPRFSGRQFPNYSSELNVNALELEDSALYLCASSLKPSSYEQYFGPGTRLTVT.

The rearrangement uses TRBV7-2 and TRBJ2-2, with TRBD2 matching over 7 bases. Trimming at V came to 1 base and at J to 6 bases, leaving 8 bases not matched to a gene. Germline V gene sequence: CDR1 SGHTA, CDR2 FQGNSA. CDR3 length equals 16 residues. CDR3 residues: CASSLGRLALSGELFF. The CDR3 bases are TGTGCCAGCAGCTTAGGTCGACTAGCCCTGTCCGGGGAGCTGTTTTTT. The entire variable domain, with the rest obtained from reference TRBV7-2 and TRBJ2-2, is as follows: GAGVSQSPSNKVTEKGKDVELRCDPISGHTALYWYRQSLGQGLEFLIYFQGNSAPDKSGLPSDRFSAERTGGSVSTLTIQRTQQEDSAVYLCASSLGRLALSGELFFGEGSRLTVL.

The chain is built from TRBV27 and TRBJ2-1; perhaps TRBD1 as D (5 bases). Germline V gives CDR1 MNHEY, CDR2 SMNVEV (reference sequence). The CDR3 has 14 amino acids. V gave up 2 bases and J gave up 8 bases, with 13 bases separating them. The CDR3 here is CASSLGRGRDEQFF. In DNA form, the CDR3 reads TGTGCCAGCAGTTTAGGTAGGGGTCGTGATGAGCAGTTCTTC.

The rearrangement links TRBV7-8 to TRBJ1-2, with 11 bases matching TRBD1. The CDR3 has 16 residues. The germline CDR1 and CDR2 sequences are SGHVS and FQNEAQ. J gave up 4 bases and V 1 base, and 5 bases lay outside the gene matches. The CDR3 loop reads CASSLGTGGDVYGYTF. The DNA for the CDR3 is TGTGCCAGCAGCTTAGGGACAGGGGGCGATGTCTATGGCTACACCTTC.

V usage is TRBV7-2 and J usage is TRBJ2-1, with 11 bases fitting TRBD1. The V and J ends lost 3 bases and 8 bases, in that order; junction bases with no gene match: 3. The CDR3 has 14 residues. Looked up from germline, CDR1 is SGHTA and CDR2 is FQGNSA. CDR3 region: CASSFRTGGDEQFF. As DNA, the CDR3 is TGTGCCAGCAGCTTCCGGACAGGGGGCGATGAGCAGTTCTTC.

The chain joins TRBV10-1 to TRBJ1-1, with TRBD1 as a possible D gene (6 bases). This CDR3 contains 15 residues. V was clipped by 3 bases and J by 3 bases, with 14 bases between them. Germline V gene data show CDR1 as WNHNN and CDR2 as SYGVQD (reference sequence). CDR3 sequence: CASSDWGAKDTEAFF. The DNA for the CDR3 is TGCGCCAGCAGTGATTGGGGGGCTAAGGACACTGAAGCTTTCTTT.

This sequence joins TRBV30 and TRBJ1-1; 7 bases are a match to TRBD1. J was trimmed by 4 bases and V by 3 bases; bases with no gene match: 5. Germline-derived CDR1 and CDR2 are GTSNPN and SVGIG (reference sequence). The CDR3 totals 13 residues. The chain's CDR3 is CAWRNRGATEAFF. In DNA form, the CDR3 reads TGTGCCTGGAGGAACAGGGGAGCCACTGAAGCTTTCTTT. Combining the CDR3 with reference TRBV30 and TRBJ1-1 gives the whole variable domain SQTIHQWPATLVQPVGSPLSLECTVEGTSNPNLYWYRQAAGRGLQLLFYSVGIGQISSEVPQNLSASRPQDRQFILSSKKLLLSDSGFYLCAWRNRGATEAFFGQGTRLTVV.